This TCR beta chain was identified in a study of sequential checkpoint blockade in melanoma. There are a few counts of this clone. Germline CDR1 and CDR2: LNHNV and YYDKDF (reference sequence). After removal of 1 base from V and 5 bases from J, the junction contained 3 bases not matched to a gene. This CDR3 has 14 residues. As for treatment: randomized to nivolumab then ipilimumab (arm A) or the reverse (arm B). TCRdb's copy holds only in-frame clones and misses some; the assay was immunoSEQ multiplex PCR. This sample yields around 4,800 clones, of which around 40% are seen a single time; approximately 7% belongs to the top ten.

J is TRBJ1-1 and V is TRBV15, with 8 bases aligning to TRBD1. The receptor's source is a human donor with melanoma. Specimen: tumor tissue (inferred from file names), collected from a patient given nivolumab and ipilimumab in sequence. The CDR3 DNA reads TGTGCCACCAGCAGAGGGACAGGGAGGACTGAAGCTTTCTTT. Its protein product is CATSRGTGRTEAFF.